The 6 T cell receptor beta chains below all came from one sample that was sequenced in a study of T cell repertoires in cytomegalovirus infection. What these receptors recognize is not known. TCRdb called the reads again in MiXCR, with one record for every CDR3 protein. The repertoire includes some 560,000 distinct CDR3 sequences, about 39% of them detected once, and over 45% sits in the top ten. Sequenced material: cultured PBMCs, taken from culture after CMV antigen stimulation. These receptors were collected from a human donor in good health (CMV status not recorded). Some clones in this sample may be carry-over from other donors' samples.

The rearrangement joins TRBV15 to TRBJ2-1, with TRBD2 matching 11 bases. The CDR3 length is 17 residues. CDR1 is LNHNV, CDR2 YYDKDF, per germline (reference sequence). The J segment lost 4 bases and the V segment lost 4 bases, leaving 9 bases of the junction unmatched. This CDR3 reads CATSKQTGTSGYNEQFF. The CDR3 DNA is TGTGCCACCAGCAAACAAACCGGGACTAGCGGATACAATGAGCAGTTCTTC.

This clonotype has a single count. The junction differs from germline at one of its ends, possibly a read error. The CDR3 DNA sequence: TGTGCCAGCAGCTTGGATCTAGCGGCCACAGATACGCAGTATTTT. It specifies CASSLDLAATDTQYF. This chain joins TRBV5-3 and TRBJ2-3, with 7 bases fitting TRBD2. TRBV5-3 is classed as an ORF, of uncertain function. The CDR3 totals 15 residues.

This clonotype came up many times. The chain recombines TRBV7-2 with TRBJ2-3; D is unresolved. Deletions cut 1 base from V and 0 bases from J, with 5 bases between. Germline CDR1 reads SGHTA; CDR2 reads FQGNSA. There are 14 residues in the CDR3. The CDR3 DNA is TGTGCCAGCAGCTTAGGATGGAGCACAGATACGCAGTATTTT. Protein: CASSLGWSTDTQYF. Full variable domain (remainder filled in from reference TRBV7-2 and TRBJ2-3): GAGVSQSPSNKVTEKGKDVELRCDPISGHTALYWYRQSLGQGLEFLIYFQGNSAPDKSGLPSDRFSAERTGGSVSTLTIQRTQQEDSAVYLCASSLGWSTDTQYFGPGTRLTVL.

The chain has TRBV19 and TRBJ2-3; D possibly uses TRBD1 or TRBD2 (5 bases each). Trimming removed 7 bases at V and 4 bases at J, with 15 bases between. This CDR3 contains 14 residues. Germline CDR1 and CDR2: LNHDA and SQIVND (reference sequence). In nucleotides, the CDR3 is TGTGCCAGTACCCCTTCGAGGGGTGCAGATACGCAGTATTTT. It yields the protein CASTPSRGADTQYF.

The chain uses TRBV18 and TRBJ2-3; D is uncertain. The CDR3 sequence is 14 residues long. The V gene lost 3 bases and the J gene lost 2 bases, with 9 bases spanning the gap. The V gene's germline CDR1 is KGHSH and CDR2 LQKENI. CDR3 residues: CASSPRLNTDTQYF. CDR3 bases: TGTGCCAGCTCACCCCGTCTCAACACAGATACGCAGTATTTT.

The chain has TRBV7-9 and TRBJ2-1; the match to TRBD2 covers 12 bases. Per the germline V gene, CDR1 is SEHNR and CDR2 is FQNEAQ (reference sequence). The J segment lost 9 bases and the V segment lost 8 bases, leaving 11 bases of the junction unmatched. This CDR3 contains 15 residues. The CDR3 loop reads CASSGLAGGWGEQFF. The DNA of the CDR3 is TGTGCCAGCTCGGGGCTAGCGGGAGGGTGGGGTGAGCAGTTCTTC.